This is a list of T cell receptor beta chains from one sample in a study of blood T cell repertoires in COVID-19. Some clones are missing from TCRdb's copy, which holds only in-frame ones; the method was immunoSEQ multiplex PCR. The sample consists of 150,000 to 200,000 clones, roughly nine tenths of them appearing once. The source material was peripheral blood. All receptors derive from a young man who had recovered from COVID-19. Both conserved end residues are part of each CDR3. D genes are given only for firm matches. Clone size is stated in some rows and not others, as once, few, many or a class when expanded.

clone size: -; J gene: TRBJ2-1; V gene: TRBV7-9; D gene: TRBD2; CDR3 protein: CASSLDWAGGSEQFF; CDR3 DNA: TGTGCCAGCAGCCTTGATTGGGCGGGAGGTAGTGAGCAGTTCTTC
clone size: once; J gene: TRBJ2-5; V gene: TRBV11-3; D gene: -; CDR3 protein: CASSTGYQETQYF; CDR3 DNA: TGTGCCAGCAGCACAGGGTACCAAGAGACCCAGTACTTC
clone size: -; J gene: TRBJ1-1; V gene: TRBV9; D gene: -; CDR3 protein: CASSVEKFLRGRNTEAFF; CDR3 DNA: TGTGCCAGCAGCGTAGAAAAGTTCCTCCGGGGAAGGAACACTGAAGCTTTCTTT
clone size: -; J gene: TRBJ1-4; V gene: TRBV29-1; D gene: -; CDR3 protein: CSVGGRANEKLFF; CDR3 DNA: TGCAGCGTTGGTGGGAGGGCTAATGAAAAACTGTTTTTT
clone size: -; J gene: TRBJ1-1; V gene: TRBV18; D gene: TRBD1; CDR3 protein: CASSPGFVGGPNTEAFF; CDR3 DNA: TGTGCCAGCTCACCAGGTTTTGTAGGGGGCCCGAACACTGAAGCTTTCTTT
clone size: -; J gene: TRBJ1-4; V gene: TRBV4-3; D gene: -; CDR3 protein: CASSQDWTATNEKLFF; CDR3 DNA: TGCGCCAGCAGCCAAGATTGGACAGCAACTAATGAAAAACTGTTTTTT
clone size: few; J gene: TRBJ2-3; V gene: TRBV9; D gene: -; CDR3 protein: CASSVASDTQYF; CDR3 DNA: TGTGCCAGCAGCGTAGCCTCAGATACGCAGTATTTT
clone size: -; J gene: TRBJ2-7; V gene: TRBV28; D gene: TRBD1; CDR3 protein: CASSGDRSIYEQYF; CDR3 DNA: TGTGCCAGCTCGGGGGACAGGTCAATCTACGAGCAGTACTTC
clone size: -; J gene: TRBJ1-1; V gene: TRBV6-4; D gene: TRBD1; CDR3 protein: CASSDNGTGNTEAFF; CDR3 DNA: TGTGCCAGCAGTGATAATGGGACAGGGAACACTGAAGCTTTCTTT
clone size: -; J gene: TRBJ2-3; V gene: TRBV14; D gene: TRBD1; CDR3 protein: CASSPRGTGIRDTQYF; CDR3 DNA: TGTGCCAGCAGCCCTCGCGGGACAGGGATTAGAGATACGCAGTATTTT
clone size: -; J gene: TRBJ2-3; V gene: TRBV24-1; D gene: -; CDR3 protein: CATSGQGGDTQYF; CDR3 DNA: TGTGCCACCAGTGGGCAGGGTGGAGATACGCAGTATTTT
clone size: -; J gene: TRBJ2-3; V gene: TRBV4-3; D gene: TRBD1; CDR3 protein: CASSQDLGDRASTTQYF; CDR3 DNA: TGCGCCAGCAGCCAAGATTTGGGGGACAGGGCTTCAACTACGCAGTATTTT
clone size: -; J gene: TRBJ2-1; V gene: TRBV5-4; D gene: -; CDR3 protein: CASSLFGSYNEQFF; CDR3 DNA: TGTGCCAGCAGCTTGTTCGGCTCCTACAATGAGCAGTTCTTC
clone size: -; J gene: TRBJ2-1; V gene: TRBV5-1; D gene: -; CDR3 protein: CASSRNQALYNEQFF; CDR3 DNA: TGCGCCAGCAGCAGAAACCAGGCTCTTTACAATGAGCAGTTCTTC
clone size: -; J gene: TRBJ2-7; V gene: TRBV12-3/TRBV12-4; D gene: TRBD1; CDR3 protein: CASSLDRHRGYF; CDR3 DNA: TGTGCCAGCAGTTTAGACAGACACAGGGGGTACTTC
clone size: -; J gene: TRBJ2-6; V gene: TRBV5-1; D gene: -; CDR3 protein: CASSLYSGANVLTF; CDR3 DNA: TGCGCCAGCAGCTTATACTCTGGGGCCAACGTCCTGACTTTC
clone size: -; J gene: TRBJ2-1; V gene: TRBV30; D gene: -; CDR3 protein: CAWSAGVAQFF; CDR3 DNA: TGTGCCTGGAGCGCCGGGGTAGCGCAGTTCTTC
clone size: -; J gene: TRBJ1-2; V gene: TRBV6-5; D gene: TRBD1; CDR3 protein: CASSYPPDRDGGYTF; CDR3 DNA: TGTGCCAGCAGTTACCCTCCCGACAGGGACGGTGGCTACACCTTC
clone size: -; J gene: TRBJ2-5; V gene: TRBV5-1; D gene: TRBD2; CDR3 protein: CASSLVPTSGRGTQYF; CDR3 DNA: TGCGCCAGCAGCTTGGTCCCTACTAGCGGGAGAGGGACCCAGTACTTC
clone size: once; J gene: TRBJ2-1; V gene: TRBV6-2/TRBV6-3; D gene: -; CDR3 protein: CASSSVPPKSYNEQFF; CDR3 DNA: TGTGCCAGCAGTTCTGTACCTCCGAAGAGCTACAATGAGCAGTTCTTC
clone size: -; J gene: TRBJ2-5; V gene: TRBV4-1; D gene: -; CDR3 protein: CASSQEWAAVNQETQYF; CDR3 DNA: TGCGCCAGCAGCCAAGAGTGGGCAGCGGTAAACCAAGAGACCCAGTACTTC
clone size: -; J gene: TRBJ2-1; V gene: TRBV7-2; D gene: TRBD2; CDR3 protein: CASSYRAGGEQFF; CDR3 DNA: TGTGCCAGCAGCTATCGAGCGGGAGGTGAGCAGTTCTTC
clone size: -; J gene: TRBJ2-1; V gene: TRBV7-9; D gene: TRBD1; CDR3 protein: CASSERGTAYNEQFF; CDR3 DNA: TGTGCCAGCAGCGAAAGGGGGACAGCATACAATGAGCAGTTCTTC
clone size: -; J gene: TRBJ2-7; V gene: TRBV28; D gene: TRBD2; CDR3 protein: CASSRLSSGYYEQYF; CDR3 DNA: TGTGCCAGCAGTCGCCTCTCTAGCGGTTACTACGAGCAGTACTTC
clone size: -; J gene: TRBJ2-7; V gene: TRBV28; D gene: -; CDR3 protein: CASSFEETYEQYF; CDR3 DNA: TGTGCCAGCAGTTTTGAGGAGACCTACGAGCAGTACTTC
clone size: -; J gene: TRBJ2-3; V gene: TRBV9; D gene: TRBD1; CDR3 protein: CASSTTWGTASADTQYF; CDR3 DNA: TGTGCCAGCAGCACGACGTGGGGGACAGCTTCCGCAGATACGCAGTATTTT
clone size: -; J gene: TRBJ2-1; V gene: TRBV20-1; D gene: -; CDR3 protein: CSARGPGVRFF; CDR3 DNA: TGCAGTGCTAGGGGGCCGGGGGTTCGGTTCTTC
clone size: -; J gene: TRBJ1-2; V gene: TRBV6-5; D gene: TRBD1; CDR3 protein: CASSFRDRPFSYTF; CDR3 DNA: TGTGCCAGCAGTTTTCGGGACAGGCCGTTCAGCTACACCTTC